This T cell receptor (beta chain) was retrieved from a study of technical replicates of blood from a handful of donors. V was clipped by 2 bases and J by 7 bases; unmatched bases: 6. The CDR3 is made up of 14 amino acids. Germline values: CDR1 SGHRS, CDR2 YFSETQ. Some clones are missing from TCRdb's copy, which holds only in-frame ones; the method was immunoSEQ multiplex PCR. The table includes 9,500 to 15,000 clones, around 94% detected once. Sequenced input: PBMCs. The clonotype originates from a human donor in good health. This chain links TRBV5-1 with TRBJ2-1; 7 positions match TRBD1. Written as DNA, the CDR3 is TGCGCCAGCAGCTTTAACACAGGGGCAAATGAGCAGTTCTTC. Its translation is CASSFNTGANEQFF.